Listed here are 27 T cell receptor beta chains from one sample, sequenced in a study of yellow fever vaccine responses in identical twins. TCRdb re-analysed the RT-PCR reads in MiXCR, keeping a single row per CDR3 protein. This table has around 5,800 distinct CDR3 sequences, just over 65% appearing once. Here the sequenced sample was T cells from blood (PBMCs), unsorted or a sorted subset (not recorded which), taken before or after yellow fever vaccination (not recorded which). These receptors were obtained from a woman under 30 who received the yellow fever vaccine.

The chain uses TRBV20-1 and TRBJ2-1; possible D gene TRBD1, 5 bases. Germline lookup yields CDR1 DFQATT and CDR2 SNEGSKA (reference sequence). This CDR3 has 13 amino acids. V was clipped by 2 bases and J by 6 bases, with 11 bases between them. The CDR3 DNA is TGCAGTGCTAGAAGGCAGGGCGGCAATGAGCAGTTCTTC. This translates into CSARRQGGNEQFF.

There are a few counts of this clonotype. The rearrangement uses TRBV2 and TRBJ2-1; 9 bases map to TRBD2. Germline CDR1 is SNHLY and CDR2 is FYNNEI. The CDR3 has 14 residues. The junction had 5 bases not matched to a gene; V was cut back by 6 bases and J by 5 bases. The CDR3 coding sequence is TGTGCCAGCAGCCAGCGGGGGGAGAACAATGAGCAGTTCTTC. As protein: CASSQRGENNEQFF.

The rearrangement uses TRBV5-6 and TRBJ1-3, with unresolved D. In germline, CDR1 is SGHDT, CDR2 YYEEEE. Trimming cost V 0 bases and J 8 bases, with 21 bases left between them. The CDR3 runs 17 residues. The CDR3 loop is CASSLDFGSGRGDTIYF. Written as DNA, the CDR3 is TGTGCCAGCAGCTTGGATTTCGGGTCAGGCCGAGGCGACACCATATATTTT.

The V and J genes are TRBV3-1 and TRBJ1-6, with no clear D. This CDR3 has 14 residues. From germline, CDR1 is LGHDT and CDR2 YNNKEL (reference sequence). Trimming took off 1 base at V and 8 bases at J, with 9 bases between the two ends. The CDR3 spells CASSQAPLDSPLHF. The CDR3 DNA is TGTGCCAGCAGCCAAGCCCCTCTGGATTCACCCCTCCACTTT.

V usage is TRBV24-1 and J usage is TRBJ2-1; 11 positions agree with TRBD2. Germline V CDR1 and CDR2: KGHDR, SFDVKD. The CDR3 loop spans 15 amino acids. V lost 7 bases, J lost 0 bases, and 1 base stayed unmatched. CDR3 loop: CATRGTSGSYNEQFF. The CDR3 DNA sequence: TGTGCCACCAGGGGGACTAGCGGCTCCTACAATGAGCAGTTCTTC.

V usage is TRBV14 and J usage is TRBJ2-3; D is tentatively TRBD1 or TRBD2 (5 bases each). Germline V gives CDR1 SGHDN, CDR2 FVKESK. There are 16 residues in the CDR3. Trimming took 0 bases from V and 2 from J, leaving 12 bases between them. The CDR3 protein is CASSQDRGTLTDTQYF. The CDR3 DNA reads TGTGCCAGCAGCCAAGATCGAGGGACCCTCACAGATACGCAGTATTTT. Full variable domain (remainder filled in from reference TRBV14 and TRBJ2-3): EAGVTQFPSHSVIEKGQTVTLRCDPISGHDNLYWYRRVMGKEIKFLLHFVKESKQDESGMPNNRFLAERTGGTYSTLKVQPAELEDSGVYFCASSQDRGTLTDTQYFGPGTRLTVL.

This clonotype was counted only a few times. The rearrangement uses TRBV28 and TRBJ2-7, with a weak D call TRBD1 (6 bases). The V end lost 5 bases, the J end lost 0 bases, and 8 bases lay between the germline ends. The CDR3 covers 13 residues. Germline CDR1 is MDHEN and CDR2 is SYDVKM. The CDR3 coding sequence is TGTGCCAGCAGTCGGACAGTCTCCTACGAGCAGTACTTC. This gives the protein CASSRTVSYEQYF.

CDR3 sequence (DNA): TGCAGCGTTGAAGGTCGAGCGGGGCTAACAGATACGCAGTATTTT. Translation gives CSVEGRAGLTDTQYF. V usage is TRBV29-1 and J usage is TRBJ2-3, with 7 bases fitting TRBD2. Per the germline V gene, CDR1 is SQVTM and CDR2 is ANQGSEA. Trimming took 1 base from V and 3 from J; bases not matched to a gene: 7. The CDR3 has 15 amino acids.

V usage is TRBV15 and J usage is TRBJ2-7; 8 nucleotides line up with TRBD1. Trimming cost V 4 bases and J 3 bases; bases outside gene matches: 5. CDR3 length equals 14 residues. Germline lookup yields CDR1 LNHNV and CDR2 YYDKDF (reference sequence). The DNA for the CDR3 is TGTGCCACCAGCACAAACAGGGGGAGCTACGAGCAGTACTTC. Amino acid sequence: CATSTNRGSYEQYF.

The rearrangement links TRBV11-1 to TRBJ2-3; 8 bases line up with TRBD2. Germline V gene data show CDR1 as SGHAT and CDR2 as FQDESV (reference sequence). V lost 5 bases, J lost 2 bases, and 12 bases stayed unmatched. The CDR3 runs to 17 residues. The CDR3 DNA is TGTGCCAGCAGCCCGGGGGGGGGAAGGCGGATCACAGATACGCAGTATTTT. It yields the protein CASSPGGGRRITDTQYF.

The gene calls are TRBV29-1 and TRBJ2-7; 12 bases fit TRBD2. Germline CDR1 is SQVTM and CDR2 is ANQGSEA. The V gene end was trimmed by 1 base and the J gene end by 1 base; junction bases not matched to a gene: 5. The CDR3 has 16 residues. The CDR3 is CSVEAGTSGRSYEQYF. As DNA, the CDR3 is TGCAGCGTTGAAGCCGGAACTAGCGGGAGGTCCTACGAGCAGTACTTC.

The gene calls are TRBV1 and TRBJ2-7; the D call TRBD1 from the table was never checked on the DNA. TRBV1 corresponds to a pseudogene. This CDR3 has 16 amino acids. The CDR3 reads CTSSQANPGVRYEQYF. CDR3 DNA: TGCACCAGCAGCCAAGCCAACCCGGGTGTGCGCTACGAGCAGTACTTC.

The chain recombines TRBV7-9 with TRBJ1-4; tentative D call: TRBD1 (6 bases). The CDR3 is 16 residues long. Trimming pared 7 bases from V and 8 bases from J, leaving 23 bases between. Per the germline V gene, CDR1 is SEHNR and CDR2 is FQNEAQ (reference sequence). The CDR3 spells CASKAVQGYNSEKLFF. CDR3 DNA sequence: TGTGCCAGCAAGGCAGTCCAGGGGTATAATTCGGAAAAACTGTTTTTT.

This clonotype was seen only a few times. This sequence joins TRBV3-1 and TRBJ1-5, with D possibly being TRBD1 (5 bases). Germline V gene data show CDR1 as LGHDT and CDR2 as YNNKEL (reference sequence). V was cut by 0 bases and J by 11 bases, with 8 bases left in between. CDR3 length: 12 residues. CDR3 residues: CASSQDRGAQHF. Written as DNA, the CDR3 is TGTGCCAGCAGCCAAGACAGAGGGGCCCAGCATTTT.

The chain recombines TRBV4-2 with TRBJ2-7; tentative D call: TRBD1 (5 bases). V dropped 0 bases and J dropped 0 bases, with 12 bases sitting between them. The V gene's germline CDR1 is LGHNA and CDR2 YNFKEQ. The CDR3 is 16 residues long. CDR3 sequence reads: CASSQEMDTGSYEQYF. The CDR3 nucleotides are TGTGCCAGCAGCCAAGAGATGGATACAGGCTCCTACGAGCAGTACTTC.

The genes are TRBV18 and TRBJ2-7; 8 nucleotides line up with TRBD1. Germline V gives CDR1 KGHSH, CDR2 LQKENI. This CDR3 is built from 14 residues. The V gene end was trimmed by 8 bases and the J gene end by 6 bases; junction bases not matched to a gene: 12. CDR3 sequence (DNA): TGTGCCAGCGCCGACAGGGGCGGTATTGGCGAGCAGTACTTC. Translating it yields CASADRGGIGEQYF.

The gene calls are TRBV4-3 and TRBJ1-2; D gene unclear. The V end was cut by 0 bases, the J end by 1 base, with 9 bases between. Germline CDR1 is LGHNA and CDR2 is YSLEER. The CDR3 extends over 15 amino acids. In DNA, the CDR3 is TGCGCCAGCAGCCAAGAGGAGGATGTTAACTATGGCTACACCTTC. This sequence encodes CASSQEEDVNYGYTF.

The chain recombines TRBV12-3 or TRBV12-4 with TRBJ2-1; no clear D gene. Trimming removed 7 bases from V and 4 bases from J, with 14 bases in between. The CDR3 spans 14 residues. The CDR3 sequence: CASTVGLAYNEQFF. CDR3 nucleotide sequence: TGTGCCAGCACCGTTGGGCTGGCTTACAATGAGCAGTTCTTC.

This chain connects TRBV10-1 to TRBJ1-1, with no clear D. The V and J ends lost 4 bases and 6 bases respectively, with 12 bases between them. The germline V gene encodes CDR1 WNHNN and CDR2 SYGVQD (reference sequence). This CDR3 has 13 amino acids. The CDR3 here is CASSGGERSEAFF. CDR3 nucleotides: TGCGCCAGCAGTGGTGGCGAACGGTCTGAAGCTTTCTTT.

The chain recombines TRBV19 with TRBJ2-3; possible D gene TRBD1, 6 bases. Per germline, CDR1 LNHDA and CDR2 SQIVND (reference sequence). Trimming cost V 6 bases and J 3 bases, with 13 bases left between them. The CDR3 has 14 amino acids. The CDR3, as DNA: TGTGCCAGTAGGACAGGCCTTTTGACAGATACGCAGTATTTT. Protein: CASRTGLLTDTQYF.

V usage is TRBV7-3 and J usage is TRBJ2-7; 10 positions match TRBD1. CDR1 and CDR2 from the germline V gene are SGHTA and FQGTGA. With 5 bases clipped from V and 9 bases from J, the junction kept 7 bases outside the gene matches. This CDR3 has 13 residues. CDR3 sequence: CASSTRQGAGQYF. The CDR3 DNA is TGTGCCAGCAGCACTAGACAGGGGGCAGGGCAGTACTTC.

V usage is TRBV6-1 and J usage is TRBJ2-1; possibly TRBD2 for D (6 bases). This CDR3 contains 11 residues. Germline V lookup: CDR1 MNHNS, CDR2 SASEGT. The V gene lost 7 bases and the J gene lost 8 bases, with 9 bases spanning the gap. Here the CDR3 reads CASKEGHEQFF. The CDR3 DNA reads as TGTGCCAGCAAGGAGGGCCATGAGCAGTTCTTC.

V usage is TRBV10-3 and J usage is TRBJ2-7; TRBD2 matches at 8 bases. Per the germline V gene, CDR1 is ENHRY and CDR2 is SYGVKD. V was pared by 10 bases and J by 7 bases, with 15 bases of the junction left unmatched. This CDR3 has 14 residues. CDR3 sequence: CATNTDGGRSEQYF. CDR3 bases: TGTGCCACCAATACTGACGGCGGGAGGTCTGAGCAGTACTTC.

V usage is TRBV29-1 and J usage is TRBJ1-1; D gene unclear. V was cut by 6 bases and J by 7 bases, with 12 bases left in between. In germline, CDR1 is SQVTM, CDR2 ANQGSEA. There are 11 residues in the CDR3. The CDR3, as DNA: TGCAGCGTCCGAAGCCACAGTGAAGCTTTCTTT. Translation gives CSVRSHSEAFF.

The V gene is TRBV5-6, the J gene TRBJ2-7; D gene ambiguous. V lost 4 bases, J lost 0 bases, and 11 bases lay in between. This CDR3 is 14 amino acids long. Germline lookup yields CDR1 SGHDT and CDR2 YYEEEE. The CDR3 coding sequence is TGTGCCAGCAGCCTCGTTAGCAGCTCCTACGAGCAGTACTTC. Translated: CASSLVSSSYEQYF.

V and J are TRBV11-2 and TRBJ2-7, with 7 bases that match TRBD2. CDR1 is SGHAT, CDR2 FQNNGV, per germline. This CDR3 has 13 residues. Trimming cost V 5 bases and J 3 bases; bases outside gene matches: 4. This CDR3 reads CASSRAGVYEQYF. The CDR3 DNA sequence: TGTGCCAGCAGCCGGGCGGGGGTCTACGAGCAGTACTTC.

CDR3 DNA sequence: TGTGCCTTGCAGTGGGGCAGGAATTCACCCCTCCACTTT. The encoded protein is CALQWGRNSPLHF. V and J are TRBV30 and TRBJ1-6; D is possibly TRBD1 (5 bases). Germline CDR1 GTSNPN, CDR2 SVGIG (reference sequence). This CDR3 region has 13 residues. Deletions cut 7 bases from V and 7 bases from J, with 14 bases between.